Below, 25 T cell receptor beta chains from the same sample are listed, as sequenced in a study of shared clonotypes between healthy human individuals. CD45RO-negative, CCR7-positively selected cells formed the naive CD8 fraction, excluding terminally differentiated effector memory CD45RA+ cells. Some clones are missing from TCRdb's copy, which holds only in-frame ones; the method was immunoSEQ multiplex PCR. Here the sample spans about 700,000 clones, under 95% being singletons. The sample was naive CD8+ T cells sorted from blood. All receptors derive from a man aged 30-40 years in good health.

V is TRBV19 and J is TRBJ2-7, with 9 bases lining up with TRBD1. The CDR3 spans 14 residues. Germline V gene sequence: CDR1 LNHDA, CDR2 SQIVND (reference sequence). Unmatched junction bases numbered 7, after V lost 5 bases and J lost 5 bases. This CDR3 reads CASSATGGGHEQYF. For the CDR3, the DNA is TGTGCCAGTAGTGCCACAGGGGGCGGCCACGAGCAGTACTTC.

This chain connects TRBV5-1 to TRBJ2-2; tentative D call: TRBD1 (6 bases). The CDR3 has 15 residues. Germline CDR1 SGHRS, CDR2 YFSETQ. Trimming removed 4 bases from V and 5 bases from J, with 15 bases in between. The CDR3 is CASSHGQRMTGELFF. CDR3 DNA sequence: TGCGCCAGCAGCCACGGACAGAGGATGACCGGGGAGCTGTTTTTT.

This clone showed up just a few times. The V and J genes are TRBV5-8 and TRBJ1-5; D call uncertain. CDR1 is SGHTS, CDR2 YDEGEE, per germline. With 2 bases removed from V and 0 bases from J, the gap between germline ends came to 15 bases. This CDR3 is built from 17 residues. The CDR3 region is CASSFPRAGSSNQPQHF. CDR3 coding DNA: TGTGCCAGCAGCTTCCCCCGGGCCGGCTCTAGCAATCAGCCCCAGCATTTT.

This clone was recorded once. This chain joins TRBV2 and TRBJ2-7; D is possibly TRBD1 (5 bases). Germline CDR1 is SNHLY and CDR2 is FYNNEI. With 4 bases removed from V and 5 bases from J, the gap between germline ends came to 6 bases. The CDR3 is made up of 11 amino acids. For the CDR3, the DNA is TGTGCCAGCAGTGGGGGCCACGAGCAGTACTTC. It is translated as CASSGGHEQYF.

This chain connects TRBV7-9 to TRBJ2-3, with 10 nucleotides matching TRBD2. The V gene's germline CDR1 is SEHNR and CDR2 FQNEAQ (reference sequence). V dropped 4 bases and J dropped 5; count of bases not matched to a gene: 18. The CDR3 length is 19 residues. CDR3 DNA: TGTGCCAGCAGCTCCGGACCCTTGGAAAGCGGGAGGGCCGGAGATACGCAGTATTTT. Translation: CASSSGPLESGRAGDTQYF.

The chain recombines TRBV6-5 with TRBJ2-7, with a tentative D call TRBD2 (6 bases). V was cut by 6 bases and J by 6 bases, with 18 bases left in between. The CDR3 covers 14 residues. CDR1 and CDR2 from the germline V gene are MNHEY and SVGAGI. Here the CDR3 DNA reads TGTGCCAGCAGCCCTGGGACTGCTGCCTCCGAGCAGTACTTC. This encodes CASSPGTAASEQYF.

The chain links TRBV7-6 to TRBJ1-2, with 7 nucleotides matching TRBD1. J was trimmed by 1 base and V by 0 bases; bases with no gene match: 8. The CDR3 loop spans 17 amino acids. CDR1 and CDR2 (germline): SGHVS, FNYEAQ. This CDR3 reads CASSLAQGGQLNYGYTF. CDR3 DNA: TGTGCCAGCAGCTTAGCGCAGGGGGGGCAGCTTAACTATGGCTACACCTTC.

As DNA, the CDR3 is TGTGCCAGCACCAAACGTGGGACCTTCGCGAGGGACAGGGTTCACTCTGGGGCCAACGTCCTGACTTTC. As protein: CASTKRGTFARDRVHSGANVLTF. The chain carries TRBV27 and TRBJ2-6; 9 nucleotides line up with TRBD1. Looked up from germline, CDR1 is MNHEY and CDR2 is SMNVEV (reference sequence). The CDR3 loop spans 23 amino acids. Germline trimming cut 7 bases from V and 0 bases from J; bases unmatched to any gene: 25.

The table lists this clone with a count of one. The chain recombines TRBV29-1 with TRBJ2-3, with a weak D call TRBD1 (5 bases). The CDR3 is made up of 13 amino acids. Per germline, CDR1 SQVTM and CDR2 ANQGSEA. Trimming removed 2 bases at V and 7 bases at J, with 13 bases between. The CDR3 nucleotides are TGCAGCGTTGAATATCAAGGGGCAAATACGCAGTATTTT. It translates to CSVEYQGANTQYF.

The chain employs TRBV7-8 and TRBJ1-5; D is unclear. The CDR3 loop spans 14 amino acids. V was pared by 1 base and J by 0 bases, with 4 bases between. The germline gives CDR1 SGHVS, CDR2 FQNEAQ. DNA of the CDR3: TGTGCCAGCAGCTTAGGGGATAGCAATCAGCCCCAGCATTTT. Translation gives CASSLGDSNQPQHF.

The chain carries TRBV19 and TRBJ1-2; D perhaps matches TRBD1 (5 bases). V was shortened by 2 bases and J by 5 bases, with 18 bases between the two germline ends. CDR3 size: 16 residues. Germline V gene data show CDR1 as LNHDA and CDR2 as SQIVND (reference sequence). The CDR3 coding sequence is TGTGCCAGTAGTATAAATAACCCGACAGTCCAATATGGCTACACCTTC. Residues: CASSINNPTVQYGYTF.

The CDR3 here is CASSESAGAGMETQYF. In nucleotides, the CDR3 is TGCGCCAGCAGTGAGTCCGCAGGGGCGGGAATGGAGACCCAGTACTTC. This chain links TRBV10-2 with TRBJ2-5; D may match TRBD1 or TRBD2 (6 bases each). Trimming stripped 0 bases from V and 5 bases from J, with 16 bases between. Per the germline V gene, CDR1 is WSHSY and CDR2 is SAAADI. CDR3 size: 16 residues.

This clone was observed a single time. This chain uses TRBV7-2 with TRBJ1-5, with a possible D match to TRBD1 (6 bases). V lost 6 bases and J lost 4, with 16 bases in between. The CDR3 runs to 15 residues. Germline V gene data show CDR1 as SGHTA and CDR2 as FQGNSA. The CDR3 DNA reads as TGTGCCAGCAGTCCCGGCGGGGGCGGAAATCAGCCCCAGCATTTT. Its translation is CASSPGGGGNQPQHF.

CDR3 loop: CASSYTGTDTQYF. The CDR3 coding sequence is TGTGCCAGCAGTTATACAGGGACTGATACGCAGTATTTT. The chain has TRBV5-4 and TRBJ2-3; D might be TRBD1 or TRBD2, each matching 6 bases. Germline CDR1 SGHNT, CDR2 YYREEE (reference sequence). This CDR3 has 13 amino acids. Trimming pared 5 bases from V and 6 bases from J, leaving 13 bases between. The full variable domain, its missing parts supplied by reference TRBV5-4 and TRBJ2-3, is ETGVTQSPTHLIKTRGQQVTLRCSSQSGHNTVSWYQQALGQGPQFIFQYYREEENGRGNFPPRFSGLQFPNYSSELNVNALELDDSALYLCASSYTGTDTQYFGPGTRLTVL.

The genes are TRBV27 and TRBJ2-2, with D possibly being TRBD2 (7 bases). The V gene lost 1 base and the J gene lost 3 bases, with 21 bases spanning the gap. The CDR3 runs to 19 residues. Germline V gene data show CDR1 as MNHEY and CDR2 as SMNVEV (reference sequence). CDR3 region: CASSLYSSGGLWDTGELFF. DNA for the CDR3: TGTGCCAGCAGTTTATATTCATCGGGGGGCTTATGGGACACCGGGGAGCTGTTTTTT.

This sequence joins TRBV7-9 and TRBJ2-5; 12 bases agree with TRBD2. V was pared by 3 bases and J by 4 bases, with 0 bases of the junction left unmatched. Germline V gene lookup returns CDR1 SEHNR and CDR2 FQNEAQ (reference sequence). This CDR3 has 14 residues. CDR3 DNA: TGTGCCAGCAGCTTGGGACTAGCGGGAGAGACCCAGTACTTC. Translation gives CASSLGLAGETQYF.

The chain has TRBV7-9 and TRBJ2-5; D remains ambiguous. CDR3 length: 14 amino acids. Per germline, CDR1 SEHNR and CDR2 FQNEAQ (reference sequence). V shed 8 bases and J shed 5 bases, with 18 bases lying between them. The CDR3 bases are TGTGCCAGCTCCTCAGCGACGCGGCGGGAGACCCAGTACTTC. Its protein product is CASSSATRRETQYF.

The chain joins TRBV4-1 to TRBJ2-7; TRBD2 matches 8 bases. Germline trimming cut 3 bases from V and 2 bases from J; bases unmatched to any gene: 9. CDR1 and CDR2 from the germline V gene are MGHRA and YSYEKL. This CDR3 has 16 amino acids. The CDR3 sequence: CASSHMNLAGTYEQYF. CDR3 nucleotides: TGCGCCAGCAGCCATATGAACTTAGCGGGGACCTACGAGCAGTACTTC.

This sequence joins TRBV28 and TRBJ2-5; weak D call: TRBD1 (5 bases). Deletions cut 5 bases from V and 0 bases from J, with 13 bases between. The CDR3 length is 15 residues. Germline lookup yields CDR1 MDHEN and CDR2 SYDVKM. CDR3 DNA sequence: TGTGCCAGCAGTCCCCCGACAGTACACCAAGAGACCCAGTACTTC. Protein: CASSPPTVHQETQYF.

The rearrangement uses TRBV5-4 and TRBJ1-1, with D perhaps TRBD1 (5 bases). V lost 4 bases and J 0 bases, leaving 7 bases between the germline ends. This CDR3 region has 13 residues. Germline V lookup: CDR1 SGHNT, CDR2 YYREEE (reference sequence). The CDR3 nucleotides read TGTGCCAGCAGCGAGACAGTGAACACTGAAGCTTTCTTT. This encodes CASSETVNTEAFF.

The chain links TRBV7-9 to TRBJ1-2; D remains unclear. V was trimmed by 5 bases and J by 2 bases, leaving 12 bases between them. Germline V lookup: CDR1 SEHNR, CDR2 FQNEAQ (reference sequence). The CDR3 is 14 amino acids. DNA for the CDR3: TGTGCCAGCAGCGAAGATTTCTCCAACTATGGCTACACCTTC. As protein: CASSEDFSNYGYTF.

The chain employs TRBV7-9 and TRBJ2-3, with TRBD2 matching 7 bases. From germline, CDR1 is SEHNR and CDR2 FQNEAQ (reference sequence). The CDR3 runs 15 residues. V was pared by 4 bases and J by 2 bases, with 6 bases of the junction left unmatched. In DNA form, the CDR3 reads TGTGCCAGCAGCTCCGAGCGGGAAGCCACAGATACGCAGTATTTT. Its protein is CASSSEREATDTQYF.

The V call is TRBV4-3, the J call TRBJ2-1; unclear D gene. V was clipped by 0 bases and J by 9 bases, with 15 bases between them. The CDR3 is 15 amino acids. The germline V gene encodes CDR1 LGHNA and CDR2 YSLEER. The CDR3 protein is CASSQEGRGLGEQFF. As DNA, the CDR3 is TGCGCCAGCAGCCAAGAGGGTCGAGGCCTAGGTGAGCAGTTCTTC.

This chain connects TRBV19 to TRBJ1-1; 7 nucleotides match TRBD1. This CDR3 comprises 16 residues. CDR1 and CDR2 from the germline V gene are LNHDA and SQIVND (reference sequence). Unmatched junction bases numbered 12, after V lost 6 bases and J lost 2 bases. This CDR3 is CASRPRGAGVNTEAFF. The CDR3 region has the DNA TGTGCCAGTAGGCCCAGGGGGGCGGGGGTAAACACTGAAGCTTTCTTT.

The CDR3 loop reads CASSLEGEAYEQYF. The CDR3 nucleotides read TGCGCCAGCAGCTTGGAGGGGGAGGCCTACGAGCAGTACTTC. This chain joins TRBV5-1 and TRBJ2-7; D may correspond to TRBD1 or TRBD2 (6 bases each). This CDR3 comprises 14 residues. Per germline, CDR1 SGHRS and CDR2 YFSETQ. V lost 0 bases and J 2 bases, leaving 9 bases between the germline ends.